This entry lists 26 T cell receptor beta chains sequenced from one sample in a study of cytomegalovirus exposure and HLA in healthy donors. The PCR contained 60 Vbeta and 13 Jbeta primers. TCRdb's table, derived via immunoSEQ multiplex PCR, lists solely in-frame clones and lacks some. The table shows some 180,000 clones, with just under 80% occurring only once. Sequencing was done on a sample of PBMCs. These receptors all stem from a female donor in good health and CMV-seronegative.

The rearrangement uses TRBV28 and TRBJ2-1; 10 bases map to TRBD2. Trimming removed 8 bases from V and 8 bases from J; junction bases left unmatched: 9. The CDR3 contains 14 residues. Germline assignment: CDR1 MDHEN and CDR2 SYDVKM. Here the CDR3 reads CASLQRGGSDEQFF. In DNA, the CDR3 is TGTGCCAGCCTACAGCGGGGGGGCTCCGATGAGCAGTTCTTC.

The chain couples TRBV11-2 to TRBJ1-4, with 8 bases that match TRBD1. V trimming: 5 bases; J trimming: 3 bases; junction bases outside the gene matches: 11. The CDR3 has 17 amino acids. The V gene's germline CDR1 is SGHAT and CDR2 FQNNGV. The CDR3, as DNA: TGTGCCAGCAGCATAACCTTTCACAGGGGGGCTAATGAAAAACTGTTTTTT. This codes for CASSITFHRGANEKLFF.

A few counts support this clone. The V call is TRBV2, the J call TRBJ2-2, with D possibly TRBD2 on 6 matching bases. CDR3 length equals 14 residues. The germline CDR1 and CDR2 sequences are SNHLY and FYNNEI. Trimming stripped 6 bases from V and 3 bases from J, with 11 bases between. The CDR3 region is CASRAGTDTGELFF. CDR3 DNA: TGTGCCAGCAGAGCCGGGACTGACACCGGGGAGCTGTTTTTT.

V usage is TRBV5-1 and J usage is TRBJ2-7; possibly TRBD2 for D (5 bases). The CDR3 extends over 13 amino acids. The germline V and J ends were trimmed by 3 bases and 0 bases, with 7 bases remaining between them. Germline-derived CDR1 and CDR2 are SGHRS and YFSETQ. The CDR3 here is CASSYEGSYEQYF. In nucleotides, the CDR3 is TGCGCCAGCAGCTATGAGGGCTCCTACGAGCAGTACTTC.

This clone appeared once. J is TRBJ1-2 and V is TRBV2; 11 bases line up with TRBD1. Germline loops: CDR1 SNHLY, CDR2 FYNNEI. CDR3 length: 16 amino acids. Trimming took 4 bases from V and 6 from J; bases not matched to a gene: 10. In DNA, the CDR3 is TGTGCCAGCAGTGCACTTTCGGACAGGGGGCTTCATGGCTACACCTTC. Protein: CASSALSDRGLHGYTF.

The CDR3 nucleotides read TGTGCCAGCAGAGGGCAGGGTGGGATGAACACTGAAGCTTTCTTT. It codes for CASRGQGGMNTEAFF. The rearrangement links TRBV7-9 to TRBJ1-1; tentatively, D is TRBD1 (5 bases). CDR3 size: 15 residues. Germline loops: CDR1 SEHNR, CDR2 FQNEAQ (reference sequence). Trimming left V 6 bases short and J 0 bases short, with 14 bases between.

This sequence joins TRBV7-9 and TRBJ1-2, with D possibly matching TRBD1 (6 bases). Germline loops: CDR1 SEHNR, CDR2 FQNEAQ (reference sequence). V dropped 3 bases and J dropped 4 bases, with 21 bases sitting between them. The CDR3 is 17 residues long. In nucleotides, the CDR3 is TGTGCCAGCAGCTTTATTCAAGGGGGTTCTGGTGGCTATGGCTACACCTTC. This gives the protein CASSFIQGGSGGYGYTF. Drawing the rest from reference TRBV7-9 and TRBJ1-2, the complete variable domain is DTGVSQNPRHKITKRGQNVTFRCDPISEHNRLYWYRQTLGQGPEFLTYFQNEAQLEKSRLLSDRFSAERPKGSFSTLEIQRTEQGDSAMYLCASSFIQGGSGGYGYTFGSGTRLTVV.

V and J are TRBV7-8 and TRBJ2-1, with D unresolved. Trimming removed 5 bases from V and 0 bases from J, with 14 bases in between. The CDR3 totals 16 residues. Germline CDR1 SGHVS, CDR2 FQNEAQ. CDR3 nucleotide sequence: TGTGCCAGCAGCCTCCGGAGTTTCAGCTCCTACAATGAGCAGTTCTTC. It specifies CASSLRSFSSYNEQFF.

This clone has just a few counts. The rearrangement joins TRBV9 to TRBJ1-1; D perhaps matches TRBD1 (6 bases). Trimming left V 2 bases short and J 6 bases short, with 17 bases between. This CDR3 is built from 15 residues. Germline loops: CDR1 SGDLS, CDR2 YYNGEE. CDR3 bases: TGTGCCAGCAGCGTTTCTGGGGGCAGGAGAGCTGAAGCTTTCTTT. Residues: CASSVSGGRRAEAFF.

This clone occurred a few times. The V and J genes are TRBV7-2 and TRBJ2-7; 9 positions match TRBD1. The CDR3 is made up of 14 amino acids. J lost 3 bases, V lost 5 bases, and 5 bases had no gene match. Germline V gene lookup returns CDR1 SGHTA and CDR2 FQGNSA. CDR3 sequence (DNA): TGTGCCAGCAGCCCCCAGGACAGGGGCTACGAGCAGTACTTC. Translation: CASSPQDRGYEQYF. Complete variable domain (other parts from reference TRBV7-2 and TRBJ2-7): GAGVSQSPSNKVTEKGKDVELRCDPISGHTALYWYRQSLGQGLEFLIYFQGNSAPDKSGLPSDRFSAERTGGSVSTLTIQRTQQEDSAVYLCASSPQDRGYEQYFGPGTRLTVT.

The rearrangement joins TRBV2 to TRBJ2-3; 12 nucleotides line up with TRBD2. With V trimmed by 5 bases and J by 9 bases, 9 bases remained unmatched. Germline V gene sequence: CDR1 SNHLY, CDR2 FYNNEI. The CDR3 consists of 15 residues. The CDR3 reads CASSRLAGELDTQYF. CDR3 DNA: TGTGCCAGCAGTCGACTAGCGGGAGAACTAGACACGCAGTATTTT.

J is TRBJ1-4 and V is TRBV19, with 11 bases that match TRBD1. This CDR3 contains 14 residues. Trimming took 6 bases from V and 5 from J; bases not matched to a gene: 2. The germline V gene encodes CDR1 LNHDA and CDR2 SQIVND (reference sequence). The CDR3, as DNA: TGTGCCAGTAGGCGGACAGGGGGCAATGAAAAACTGTTTTTT. Encoded protein: CASRRTGGNEKLFF.

The gene calls are TRBV28 and TRBJ2-3, with D maybe TRBD1 (6 bases). V lost 5 bases, J lost 0 bases, and 18 bases lay in between. In germline, CDR1 is MDHEN, CDR2 SYDVKM. The CDR3 spans 17 residues. The chain's CDR3 is CASSLPTGIGSTDTQYF. In DNA form, the CDR3 reads TGTGCCAGCAGTCTCCCAACAGGGATCGGGAGCACAGATACGCAGTATTTT.

This chain joins TRBV11-2 and TRBJ1-1, with 8 bases fitting TRBD1. This CDR3 contains 15 residues. Germline V CDR1 and CDR2: SGHAT, FQNNGV. Germline trimming cut 0 bases from V and 10 bases from J; bases unmatched to any gene: 10. CDR3 in DNA: TGTGCCAGCAGCTTAGAGACAGGGGCGCTTCAAAGAGCTTTCTTT. As protein: CASSLETGALQRAFF.

This chain connects TRBV5-4 to TRBJ2-7; 9 bases agree with TRBD1. The CDR3 loop spans 12 amino acids. Germline CDR1 and CDR2: SGHNT and YYREEE (reference sequence). V lost 4 bases to trimming and J lost 7 bases; unmatched junction nucleotides: 3. CDR3 protein: CASSMTGGEQYF. DNA of the CDR3: TGTGCCAGCAGCATGACAGGGGGTGAGCAGTACTTC.

V and J are TRBV2 and TRBJ2-3; D is uncertain. The CDR3 has 11 residues. The germline CDR1 and CDR2 sequences are SNHLY and FYNNEI. V dropped 3 bases and J dropped 5 bases, with 3 bases sitting between them. For the CDR3, the DNA is TGTGCCAGCAGTGAGAGAGATACGCAGTATTTT. The encoded protein is CASSERDTQYF.

This chain links TRBV9 with TRBJ2-1; 12 bases fit TRBD2. V trimming: 3 bases; J trimming: 7 bases; junction bases outside the gene matches: 11. Germline V gene lookup returns CDR1 SGDLS and CDR2 YYNGEE. The CDR3 is 17 residues long. This CDR3 is CASSANPSGRAGNEQFF. DNA for the CDR3: TGTGCCAGCAGCGCAAACCCTAGCGGGAGGGCCGGGAATGAGCAGTTCTTC. Full variable domain (remainder filled in from reference TRBV9 and TRBJ2-1): DSGVTQTPKHLITATGQRVTLRCSPRSGDLSVYWYQQSLDQGLQFLIQYYNGEERAKGNILERFSAQQFPDLHSELNLSSLELGDSALYFCASSANPSGRAGNEQFFGPGTRLTVL.

The chain has TRBV5-4 and TRBJ2-3; D is unresolved. Germline V gene lookup returns CDR1 SGHNT and CDR2 YYREEE (reference sequence). Trimming left V 4 bases short and J 7 bases short, with 19 bases between. The CDR3 runs to 15 residues. The CDR3 spells CASSAEVSGTHTQYF. As DNA, the CDR3 is TGTGCCAGCAGCGCGGAAGTGAGTGGTACGCATACGCAGTATTTT.

CDR3: CSVAGGPSGESYEQYF. The CDR3 nucleotides are TGCAGCGTTGCCGGGGGACCTAGCGGAGAATCCTACGAGCAGTACTTC. The chain carries TRBV29-1 and TRBJ2-5; 7 nucleotides align to TRBD2. Gene TRBJ2-7 matches the end of the DNA better, so the J call may be wrong. The CDR3 totals 16 residues. The germline V gene encodes CDR1 SQVTM and CDR2 ANQGSEA.

In this sample, this clone turned up a few times. V usage is TRBV6-1 and J usage is TRBJ1-1, with TRBD1 matching 8 bases. J lost 7 bases, V lost 8 bases, and 12 bases had no gene match. The germline gives CDR1 MNHNS, CDR2 SASEGT. The CDR3 spans 14 residues. The CDR3 nucleotides are TGTGCCAGCCTTCTCCGACAGGGGTTCAATGAAGCTTTCTTT. Translated, it gives CASLLRQGFNEAFF.

The chain links TRBV27 to TRBJ1-6; TRBD1 agrees at 9 bases. After removal of 5 bases from V and 4 bases from J, the junction contained 3 bases not matched to a gene. Germline V CDR1 and CDR2: MNHEY, SMNVEV (reference sequence). The CDR3 is 15 amino acids. This chain's CDR3 is CASSPTGGYNSPLHF. The DNA of the CDR3 is TGTGCCAGCAGTCCGACAGGGGGATATAATTCACCCCTCCACTTT.

The rearrangement joins TRBV29-1 to TRBJ2-2; 7 bases fit TRBD1. Germline values: CDR1 SQVTM, CDR2 ANQGSEA. J gave up 3 bases and V 4 bases, and 5 bases lay outside the gene matches. There are 14 residues in the CDR3. Here the CDR3 reads CSVGTGWDTGELFF. Here the CDR3 DNA reads TGCAGCGTTGGGACAGGATGGGACACCGGGGAGCTGTTTTTT.

The V gene is TRBV28, the J gene TRBJ1-5; tentative D call: TRBD1 (6 bases). CDR3 size: 15 residues. V lost 6 bases to trimming and J lost 0 bases, with 12 bases between them. Germline CDR1 and CDR2: MDHEN and SYDVKM. The CDR3 here is CASRPGQASNQPQHF. The CDR3 DNA follows: TGTGCCAGCAGGCCGGGACAAGCTAGCAATCAGCCCCAGCATTTT.

This clone has only a few counts. The same CDR3 is also encoded by other DNA sequences in this sample. V gene TRBV2 combines with J gene TRBJ1-1; TRBD1 is a possible D gene (6 bases). Germline-derived CDR1 and CDR2 are SNHLY and FYNNEI. This CDR3 has 13 amino acids. The germline V and J ends were trimmed by 0 bases and 7 bases, with 9 bases remaining between them. CDR3 amino acids: CASSEARGNEAFF. DNA for the CDR3: TGTGCCAGCAGTGAAGCAAGGGGGAATGAAGCTTTCTTT.

V gene TRBV5-6 combines with J gene TRBJ2-5, with 7 bases identical to TRBD2. Matching the DNA end better, TRBJ2-7 makes the J call doubtful. The CDR3 runs to 15 residues. Germline V CDR1 and CDR2: SGHDT, YYEEEE. The DNA of the CDR3 is TGTGCCAGCAGCCCTCTAGCGGCTAGCTCCTACGAGCAGTACTTC. Protein sequence: CASSPLAASSYEQYF.

V gene TRBV7-9 combines with J gene TRBJ2-3; 8 nucleotides agree with TRBD1. The CDR3 consists of 14 residues. Trimming removed 10 bases from V and 1 base from J; junction bases left unmatched: 7. Looked up from germline, CDR1 is SEHNR and CDR2 is FQNEAQ (reference sequence). The CDR3 reads CATLRGQGTDTQYF. CDR3 nucleotide sequence: TGTGCCACGCTTAGGGGACAGGGCACAGATACGCAGTATTTT. The variable domain in full, completed from reference TRBV7-9 and TRBJ2-3, reads DTGVSQNPRHKITKRGQNVTFRCDPISEHNRLYWYRQTLGQGPEFLTYFQNEAQLEKSRLLSDRFSAERPKGSFSTLEIQRTEQGDSAMYLCATLRGQGTDTQYFGPGTRLTVL.